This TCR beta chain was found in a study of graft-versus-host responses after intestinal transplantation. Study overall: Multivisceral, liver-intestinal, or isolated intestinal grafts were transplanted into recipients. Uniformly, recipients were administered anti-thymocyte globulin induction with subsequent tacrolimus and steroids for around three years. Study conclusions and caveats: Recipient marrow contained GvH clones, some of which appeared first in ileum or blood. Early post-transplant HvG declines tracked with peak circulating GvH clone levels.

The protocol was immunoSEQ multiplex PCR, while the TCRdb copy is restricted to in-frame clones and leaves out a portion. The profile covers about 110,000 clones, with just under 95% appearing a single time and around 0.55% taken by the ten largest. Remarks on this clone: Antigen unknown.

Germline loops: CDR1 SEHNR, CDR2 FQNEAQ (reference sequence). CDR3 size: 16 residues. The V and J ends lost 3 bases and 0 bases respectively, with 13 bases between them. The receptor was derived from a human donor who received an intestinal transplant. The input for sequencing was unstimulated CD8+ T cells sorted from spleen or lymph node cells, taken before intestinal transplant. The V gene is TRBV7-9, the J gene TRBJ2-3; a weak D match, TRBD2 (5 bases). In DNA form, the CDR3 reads TGTGCCAGCAGCTTGGCTAGCACCACTAGCACAGATACGCAGTATTTT. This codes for CASSLASTTSTDTQYF.